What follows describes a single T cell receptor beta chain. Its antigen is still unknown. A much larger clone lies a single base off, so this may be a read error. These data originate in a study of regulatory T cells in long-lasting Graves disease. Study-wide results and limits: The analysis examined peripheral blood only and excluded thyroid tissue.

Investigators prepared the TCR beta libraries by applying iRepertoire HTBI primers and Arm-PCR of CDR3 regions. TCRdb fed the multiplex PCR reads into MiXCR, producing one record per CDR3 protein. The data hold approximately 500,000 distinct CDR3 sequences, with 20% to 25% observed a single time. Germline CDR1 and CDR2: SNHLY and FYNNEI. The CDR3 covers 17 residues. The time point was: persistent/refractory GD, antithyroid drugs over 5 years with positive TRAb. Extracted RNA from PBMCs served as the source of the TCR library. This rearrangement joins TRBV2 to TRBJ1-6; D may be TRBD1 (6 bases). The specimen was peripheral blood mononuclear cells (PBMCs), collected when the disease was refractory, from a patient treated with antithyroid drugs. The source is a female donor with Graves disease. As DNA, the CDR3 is TGTGCCAGCAGTGAAGCGCTTCTTGAACAGGGAAATTCACCCCTCCGCTTT. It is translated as CASSEALLEQGNSPLRF.